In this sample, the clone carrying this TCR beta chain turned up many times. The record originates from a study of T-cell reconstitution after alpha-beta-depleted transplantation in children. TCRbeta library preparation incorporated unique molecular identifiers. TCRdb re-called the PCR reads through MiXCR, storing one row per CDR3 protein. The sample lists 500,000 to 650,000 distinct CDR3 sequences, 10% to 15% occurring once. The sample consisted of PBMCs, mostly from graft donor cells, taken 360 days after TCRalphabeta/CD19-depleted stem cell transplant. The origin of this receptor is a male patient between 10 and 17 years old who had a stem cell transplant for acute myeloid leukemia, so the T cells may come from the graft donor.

The DNA for the CDR3 is TGTGCCAGCAGCTTACTGTCAGGGGCTGAGGGCTACACCTTC. It yields the protein CASSLLSGAEGYTF. This rearrangement joins TRBV7-9 to TRBJ1-2; perhaps TRBD1 as D (6 bases). The CDR3 spans 14 residues. From germline, CDR1 is SEHNR and CDR2 FQNEAQ (reference sequence). The V end lost 2 bases, the J end lost 8 bases, and 15 bases lay between the germline ends.